This is a list of T cell receptor beta chains from one sample in a study of Graves' ophthalmopathy and Graves' hyperthyroidism. A single record per CDR3 protein comes from TCRdb applying MiXCR to the multiplex PCR reads. The sample includes approximately 160,000 distinct CDR3 sequences, roughly 36% of them seen just once. The sample consisted of peripheral blood. All receptors derive from a man aged 25-40 years with Graves' ophthalmopathy. Each CDR3 is given with its conserved first and last residue. D genes are given only for firm matches. Clone size appears in some rows only: once, few, many, or a class for an expanded clone.

J | D | V | size | CDR3 | DNA
TRBJ1-6 | NA | TRBV6-2/TRBV6-3 | once | CASSYLGHSPLHF | TGTGCCAGCAGTTACTTGGGTCATTCACCCCTCCACTTT
TRBJ1-1 | NA | TRBV30 | many | CAWRVQGSPEAFF | TGTGCCTGGCGTGTCCAGGGATCGCCTGAAGCTTTCTTT
TRBJ2-5 | TRBD1 | TRBV28 | many | CASSLPRTGDQETQYF | TGTGCCAGCAGTCTCCCCCGGACAGGGGACCAAGAGACCCAGTACTTC
TRBJ1-5 | NA | TRBV6-1 | NA | CASSEVSNQPQHF | TGTGCCAGCAGTGAGGTGAGCAATCAGCCCCAGCATTTT
TRBJ2-2 | NA | TRBV9 | many | CASTPGKWSRAGELFF | TGTGCCAGCACTCCAGGAAAATGGAGCCGGGCCGGGGAGCTGTTTTTT
TRBJ1-3 | NA | TRBV15 | NA | CATRQKGAGNTIYF | TGTGCCACCCGACAGAAGGGTGCCGGAAACACCATATATTTT
TRBJ1-1 | TRBD1 | TRBV27 | many | CASSLRFGQGENTEAFF | TGTGCCAGCAGTCTTCGTTTCGGACAGGGAGAGAACACTGAAGCTTTCTTT
TRBJ2-7 | TRBD1 | TRBV27 | NA | CASSPGQIAYEQYF | TGTGCCAGCAGTCCGGGACAGATAGCCTACGAGCAGTACTTC
TRBJ1-5 | NA | TRBV12-3/TRBV12-4 | NA | CASSPRVFNQPQHF | TGTGCCAGCAGCCCACGGGTCTTCAATCAGCCCCAGCATTTT
TRBJ2-7 | TRBD2 | TRBV11-1 | many | CASSLRTSLDSYEQYF | TGTGCCAGCAGCCTCAGGACTAGCCTCGATTCCTACGAGCAGTACTTC
TRBJ2-2 | TRBD2 | TRBV5-1 | many | CASSLGLAGNTGELFF | TGCGCCAGCAGCTTGGGGCTAGCGGGGAACACCGGGGAGCTGTTTTTT
TRBJ2-4 | TRBD1 | TRBV6-5 | many | CASSPGQEYTIQYF | TGTGCCAGCAGCCCGGGACAGGAGTATACCATTCAGTACTTC
TRBJ1-5 | TRBD1 | TRBV20-1 | many | CSASTTGSQHF | TGCAGTGCTAGTACGACAGGGTCCCAGCATTTT
TRBJ1-6 | TRBD1 | TRBV11-2 | NA | CASSYGTGGASTHNSPLHF | TGTGCCAGCAGCTACGGGACAGGGGGCGCTTCTACCCATAATTCACCCCTCCACTTT
TRBJ1-1 | NA | TRBV12-3/TRBV12-4 | NA | CASGTGVMNTEAFF | TGTGCCAGCGGAACAGGCGTAATGAACACTGAAGCTTTCTTT
TRBJ2-4 | TRBD1 | TRBV12-3/TRBV12-4 | many | CAGSLRTGGKNIQYF | TGTGCCGGCAGTTTAAGGACAGGGGGAAAAAACATTCAGTACTTC
TRBJ2-7 | NA | TRBV7-9 | once | CASSLVQPRVEQYF | TGTGCCAGCAGCTTAGTGCAACCCCGGGTCGAGCAGTACTTC
TRBJ1-5 | NA | TRBV20-1 | NA | CSASSGGQPQHF | TGCAGTGCTAGCTCCGGTGGGCAGCCCCAGCATTTT
TRBJ2-3 | TRBD2 | TRBV14 | many | CASSPRLDSGRTKDTQYF | TGTGCCAGCAGCCCCCGCCTGGATAGCGGGAGGACGAAGGATACGCAGTATTTT
TRBJ1-6 | NA | TRBV12-3/TRBV12-4 | many | CASREPLGNSPLHF | TGTGCCAGCAGGGAACCCCTGGGGAATTCACCCCTCCACTTT
TRBJ2-7 | NA | TRBV6-1 | few | CASPHRRPSYEQYF | TGTGCCAGCCCCCACAGACGTCCTTCCTACGAGCAGTACTTC
TRBJ1-3 | NA | TRBV30 | many | CAWTGGRISGNTIYF | TGTGCCTGGACCGGAGGGAGGATCTCTGGAAACACCATATATTTT
TRBJ2-5 | NA | TRBV24-1 | NA | CATTDGGQETQYF | TGTGCCACCACGGACGGGGGTCAGGAGACCCAGTACTTC
TRBJ1-5 | TRBD1 | TRBV28 | many | CASSLQGAPINQPQHF | TGTGCCAGCAGTCTACAGGGGGCCCCAATTAATCAGCCCCAGCATTTT
TRBJ1-1 | NA | TRBV7-2 | NA | CASSLATGREAFF | TGTGCCAGCAGCTTAGCAACAGGGAGGGAAGCTTTCTTT
TRBJ2-5 | NA | TRBV6-5 | many | CASSYRPLGQETQYF | TGTGCCAGCAGTTACCGACCTTTGGGGCAGGAGACCCAGTACTTC
TRBJ1-1 | NA | TRBV7-2 | many | CASSLQGKAREAFF | TGTGCCAGCAGCTTACAAGGGAAAGCCAGAGAAGCTTTCTTT
TRBJ2-2 | NA | TRBV4-2 | many | CASSRPPGELFF | TGTGCCAGCAGCCGACCGCCCGGGGAGCTGTTTTTT
TRBJ2-7 | NA | TRBV2 | many | CASRNPWRAEQYF | TGTGCCAGCAGGAACCCCTGGAGAGCAGAACAGTACTTC
TRBJ1-1 | NA | TRBV6-2/TRBV6-3 | many | CASRTGYSEAFF | TGTGCCAGCAGAACAGGGTATTCCGAAGCTTTCTTT
TRBJ1-3 | NA | TRBV19 | many | CASSYSLGRNSGNTIYF | TGTGCCAGTAGTTATTCCCTCGGACGGAACTCTGGAAACACCATATATTTT
TRBJ2-7 | TRBD1 | TRBV28 | once | CASSLYGTGGYEQYF | TGTGCCAGCAGTTTATACGGGACAGGCGGATACGAGCAGTACTTC
TRBJ2-7 | NA | TRBV6-1 | few | CASRASGDGEQYF | TGTGCCAGCAGGGCTAGTGGGGATGGCGAGCAGTACTTC
TRBJ2-2 | TRBD2 | TRBV12-3/TRBV12-4 | NA | CASSFLSGSNTGELFF | TGTGCCAGCAGTTTTCTAAGCGGGAGCAACACCGGGGAGCTGTTTTTT
TRBJ2-6 | NA | TRBV6-2/TRBV6-3 | many | CASSYSSRGQGSGANVLTF | TGTGCCAGCAGTTACTCGAGCAGAGGGCAGGGCTCTGGGGCCAACGTCCTGACTTTC
TRBJ2-5 | NA | TRBV6-5 | NA | CASSYSFQETQYF | TGTGCCAGCAGTTACTCGTTTCAAGAGACCCAGTACTTC
TRBJ2-2 | TRBD1 | TRBV24-1 | many | CATKEGTGNTGELFF | TGTGCCACCAAGGAAGGGACAGGTAACACCGGGGAGCTGTTTTTT
TRBJ2-7 | TRBD2 | TRBV6-2/TRBV6-3 | NA | CAAGTSGRYEQYF | TGTGCTGCGGGGACTAGCGGCCGCTACGAGCAGTACTTC
TRBJ1-2 | NA | TRBV15 | NA | CATSRDAGYYGYTF | TGTGCCACCAGCAGGGATGCAGGGTACTATGGCTACACCTTC
TRBJ1-1 | NA | TRBV7-9 | many | CASSAGGLRNTEAFF | TGTGCCAGCAGCGCCGGGGGGCTTCGAAACACTGAAGCTTTCTTT
TRBJ2-5 | NA | TRBV28 | many | CASSVIQGGKETQYF | TGTGCCAGCAGTGTGATACAGGGAGGAAAAGAGACCCAGTACTTC
TRBJ2-2 | NA | TRBV6-2/TRBV6-3 | many | CASLRGSGELFF | TGTGCCAGCCTAAGGGGTTCCGGGGAGCTGTTTTTT
TRBJ2-7 | NA | TRBV19 | NA | CASSVSGIEQYF | TGTGCCAGTAGTGTCTCGGGCATCGAGCAGTACTTC
TRBJ1-1 | NA | TRBV14 | NA | CASSQVEGRTEAFF | TGTGCCAGCAGCCAAGTAGAGGGGAGGACTGAAGCTTTCTTT
TRBJ2-2 | TRBD2 | TRBV12-3/TRBV12-4 | few | CASRRDLKRERTGELFF | TGTGCCAGCAGACGAGACCTTAAGCGGGAGCGCACCGGGGAGCTGTTTTTT
TRBJ2-7 | TRBD2 | TRBV20-1 | many | CSGDTSGSYEQYF | TGCAGTGGCGACACTAGCGGGAGTTACGAGCAGTACTTC
TRBJ1-1 | NA | TRBV12-3/TRBV12-4 | NA | CASSFSQGMNTEAFF | TGTGCCAGCAGTTTCTCACAGGGTATGAACACTGAAGCTTTCTTT
TRBJ2-6 | NA | TRBV28 | many | CASRGSGANVLTF | TGTGCCAGCAGGGGGTCTGGGGCCAACGTCCTGACTTTC
TRBJ2-4 | NA | TRBV7-8 | NA | CASSYEALAKNIQYF | TGTGCCAGCAGCTATGAGGCCCTAGCCAAAAACATTCAGTACTTC
TRBJ2-2 | NA | TRBV15 | many | CATSRDRAGELFF | TGTGCCACCAGCAGAGACAGGGCCGGGGAGCTGTTTTTT
TRBJ2-7 | TRBD2 | TRBV7-8 | NA | CASSLGRAGGHEQYF | TGTGCCAGCAGCTTAGGCAGGGCGGGGGGGCACGAGCAGTACTTC
TRBJ1-2 | NA | TRBV7-3 | NA | CASSLATEYGYTF | TGTGCCAGCAGCTTAGCGACAGAATATGGCTACACCTTC
TRBJ2-4 | NA | TRBV11-2 | many | CASSLGTGLTAGKNIQYF | TGTGCCAGCAGCTTAGGAACAGGGCTAACGGCGGGCAAAAACATTCAGTACTTC
TRBJ2-3 | NA | TRBV29-1 | many | CSVEDPPDTQYF | TGCAGCGTTGAAGATCCCCCAGATACGCAGTATTTT